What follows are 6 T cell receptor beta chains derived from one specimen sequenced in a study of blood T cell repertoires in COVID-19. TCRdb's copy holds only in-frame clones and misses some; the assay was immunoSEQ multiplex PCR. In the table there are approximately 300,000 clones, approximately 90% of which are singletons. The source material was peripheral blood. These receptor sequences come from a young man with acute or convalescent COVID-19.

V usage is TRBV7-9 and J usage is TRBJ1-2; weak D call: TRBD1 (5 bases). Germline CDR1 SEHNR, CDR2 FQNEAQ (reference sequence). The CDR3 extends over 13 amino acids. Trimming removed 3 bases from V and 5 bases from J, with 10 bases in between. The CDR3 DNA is TGTGCCAGCAGCTTCCAGGGTTGGTATGGCTACACCTTC. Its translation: CASSFQGWYGYTF.

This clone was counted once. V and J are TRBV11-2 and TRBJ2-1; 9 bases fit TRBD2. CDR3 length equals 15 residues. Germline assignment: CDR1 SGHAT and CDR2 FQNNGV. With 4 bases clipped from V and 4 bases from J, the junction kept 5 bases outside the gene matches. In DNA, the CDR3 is TGTGCCAGCAGCTATAGCGGGGGTAATTACAATGAGCAGTTCTTC. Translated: CASSYSGGNYNEQFF. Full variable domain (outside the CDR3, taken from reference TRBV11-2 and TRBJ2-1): EAGVAQSPRYKIIEKRQSVAFWCNPISGHATLYWYQQILGQGPKLLIQFQNNGVVDDSQLPKDRFSAERLKGVDSTLKIQPAKLEDSAVYLCASSYSGGNYNEQFFGPGTRLTVL.

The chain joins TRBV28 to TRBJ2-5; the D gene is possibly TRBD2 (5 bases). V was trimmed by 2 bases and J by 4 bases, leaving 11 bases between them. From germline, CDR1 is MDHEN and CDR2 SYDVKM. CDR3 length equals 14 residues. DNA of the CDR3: TGTGCCAGCAGTTTAGAGGGAGTAAGAGAGACCCAGTACTTC. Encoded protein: CASSLEGVRETQYF. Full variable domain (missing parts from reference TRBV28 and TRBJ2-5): DVKVTQSSRYLVKRTGEKVFLECVQDMDHENMFWYRQDPGLGLRLIYFSYDVKMKEKGDIPEGYSVSREKKERFSLILESASTNQTSMYLCASSLEGVRETQYFGPGTRLLVL.

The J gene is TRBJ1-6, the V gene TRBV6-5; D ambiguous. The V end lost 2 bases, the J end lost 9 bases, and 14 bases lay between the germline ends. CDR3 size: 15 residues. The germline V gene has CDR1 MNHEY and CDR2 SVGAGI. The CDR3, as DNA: TGTGCCAGCAGTTACGGCCTGATGTCAGGTTCACCCCTCCACTTT. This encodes CASSYGLMSGSPLHF.

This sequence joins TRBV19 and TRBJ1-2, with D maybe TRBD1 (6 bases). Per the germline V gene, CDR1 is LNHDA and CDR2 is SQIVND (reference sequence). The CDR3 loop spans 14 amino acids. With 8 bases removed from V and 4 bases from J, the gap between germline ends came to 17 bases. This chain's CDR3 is CASVGRIGGYGYTF. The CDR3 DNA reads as TGTGCCAGTGTCGGAAGGATAGGGGGCTATGGCTACACCTTC.

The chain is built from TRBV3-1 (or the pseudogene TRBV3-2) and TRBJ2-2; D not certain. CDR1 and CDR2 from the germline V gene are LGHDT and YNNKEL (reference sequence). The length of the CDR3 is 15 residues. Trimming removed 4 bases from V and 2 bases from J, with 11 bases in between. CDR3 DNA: TGTGCCAGCAGCCTCCGGGTTGTTAACACCGGGGAGCTGTTTTTT. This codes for CASSLRVVNTGELFF.